What follows are 9 T cell receptor beta chains derived from one specimen sequenced in a study of blood T cell repertoires in COVID-19. Sequenced by immunoSEQ multiplex PCR; TCRdb stores in-frame clones only, minus some. Altogether about 70,000 clones are present, roughly 91% being singletons, with the ten largest covering around 1.3%. The sequenced sample was peripheral blood. These receptor sequences come from a human donor in a cohort sampled during active COVID-19.

The V call is TRBV11-2, the J call TRBJ2-6; D might be TRBD2 (5 bases). CDR1 is SGHAT and CDR2 is FQNNGV in the germline V gene. The CDR3 is made up of 18 amino acids. Deletions cut 3 bases from V and 2 bases from J, with 17 bases between. DNA of the CDR3: TGTGCCAGCAGCTTCGACCAGAGGGTCGGAACTGGGGCCAACGTCCTGACTTTC. Translated, it gives CASSFDQRVGTGANVLTF.

V is TRBV5-8 and J is TRBJ2-1; 7 nucleotides match TRBD2. The CDR3 extends over 16 amino acids. Looked up from germline, CDR1 is SGHTS and CDR2 is YDEGEE. J was trimmed by 0 bases and V by 4 bases; bases with no gene match: 7. CDR3: CASSLSWGGSYNEQFF. CDR3 DNA: TGTGCCAGCAGCCTCTCTTGGGGGGGCTCCTACAATGAGCAGTTCTTC. The whole variable domain, filled in from reference TRBV5-8 and TRBJ2-1, reads EAGVTQSPTHLIKTRGQQATLRCSPISGHTSVYWYQQALGLGLQFLLWYDEGEERNRGNFPPRFSGRQFPNYSSELNVNALELEDSALYLCASSLSWGGSYNEQFFGPGTRLTVL.

The CDR3 sequence is CASSYRGGRCRKTV. The CDR3 DNA reads as TGTGCCAGCAGTTACAGGGGGGGTCGGTGTCGTAAAACGGTC. This chain joins TRBV6-5 and TRBJ2-7, with D possibly TRBD2 on 7 matching bases. This CDR3 is 14 amino acids long. Per germline, CDR1 MNHEY and CDR2 SVGAGI.

The V gene is TRBV28, the J gene TRBJ2-1; weak D call: TRBD1 (6 bases). The germline V gene encodes CDR1 MDHEN and CDR2 SYDVKM. V lost 3 bases and J lost 12, with 12 bases in between. This CDR3 has 12 residues. The CDR3 loop reads CASSLVGGGQFF. CDR3 in DNA: TGTGCCAGCAGTTTGGTAGGGGGTGGGCAGTTCTTC.

The chain carries TRBV9 and TRBJ2-3, with TRBD2 matching 12 bases. The V gene end was trimmed by 3 bases and the J gene end by 4 bases; junction bases not matched to a gene: 9. In germline, CDR1 is SGDLS, CDR2 YYNGEE. This CDR3 has 17 residues. CDR3 residues: CASSAPLAGGPADTQYF. The DNA for the CDR3 is TGTGCCAGCAGCGCACCGCTAGCGGGAGGGCCCGCAGATACGCAGTATTTT.

The V call is TRBV13, the J call TRBJ2-1; D gene ambiguous. Trimming cost V 6 bases and J 5 bases, with 5 bases left between them. CDR1 is PRHDT and CDR2 is FYEKMQ in the germline V gene (reference sequence). The CDR3 totals 11 residues. The CDR3 loop reads CASSVDNEQFF. The CDR3 DNA follows: TGTGCCAGCAGTGTAGACAATGAGCAGTTCTTC. Full variable domain (rest looked up from reference TRBV13 and TRBJ2-1): AAGVIQSPRHLIKEKRETATLKCYPIPRHDTVYWYQQGPGQDPQFLISFYEKMQSDKGSIPDRFSAQQFSDYHSELNMSSLELGDSALYFCASSVDNEQFFGPGTRLTVL.

This clone has only one observation. The chain combines TRBV21-1 with TRBJ2-7; the DNA was not compared with TRBD1, the D call given in the table. TRBV21-1 is designated a pseudogene. The CDR3 has 11 amino acids. The CDR3 DNA follows: TGTGCCAAGGGACAGTCCTACGAGCAGTACGTC. This gives the protein CAKGQSYEQYV.

V usage is TRBV5-4 and J usage is TRBJ1-1, with no clear D. Germline loops: CDR1 SGHNT, CDR2 YYREEE (reference sequence). The CDR3 length is 13 residues. V lost 4 bases and J 8 bases, leaving 15 bases between the germline ends. CDR3 protein: CASSPTRYGEAFF. The CDR3 DNA sequence: TGTGCCAGCAGCCCCACCCGTTACGGGGAAGCTTTCTTT.

This clone was found once. The V gene is TRBV5-1, the J gene TRBJ2-1, with 10 bases lining up with TRBD1. Looked up from germline, CDR1 is SGHRS and CDR2 is YFSETQ. J was trimmed by 3 bases and V by 4 bases; bases with no gene match: 4. This CDR3 contains 15 residues. DNA of the CDR3: TGCGCCAGCAGCCAAAGGACAGGGGGCTACAATGAGCAGTTCTTC. Translated: CASSQRTGGYNEQFF.